This T cell receptor beta chain was recorded in a study of T cells expressing NK-cell markers. Background on the study: Most of the eight sequenced donors were HCMV-seropositive; one was seronegative. Study outcomes and limitations: The dominant NKG2C+ clonotypes represented about 1.0-7.0% of CD8+ T cells in six donors.

Per germline, CDR1 KGHSH and CDR2 LQKENI. The CDR3 is 15 amino acids. The cDNA for TCR beta came from 5'RACE template switching with UMIs. Using the 5' RACE reads, TCRdb records one entry per CDR3 protein without DNA. The sample has roughly 280,000 distinct CDR3 sequences, and its top ten clones hold around 0.42%. About this clonotype: Its antigen is still unknown.

This chain joins TRBV18 and TRBJ2-4; TCRdb outputs TRBD2, but without DNA this stays unchecked. The sequence derives from a man aged 18 to 35 in good health. Sequencing was carried out using blood T cells: a sorted CD56 or NKG2C T cell subset, CD4+ or CD8+ T cells, or bulk PBMC T cells (not recorded which). This chain's CDR3 is CASSPGGRGKNIQYF.